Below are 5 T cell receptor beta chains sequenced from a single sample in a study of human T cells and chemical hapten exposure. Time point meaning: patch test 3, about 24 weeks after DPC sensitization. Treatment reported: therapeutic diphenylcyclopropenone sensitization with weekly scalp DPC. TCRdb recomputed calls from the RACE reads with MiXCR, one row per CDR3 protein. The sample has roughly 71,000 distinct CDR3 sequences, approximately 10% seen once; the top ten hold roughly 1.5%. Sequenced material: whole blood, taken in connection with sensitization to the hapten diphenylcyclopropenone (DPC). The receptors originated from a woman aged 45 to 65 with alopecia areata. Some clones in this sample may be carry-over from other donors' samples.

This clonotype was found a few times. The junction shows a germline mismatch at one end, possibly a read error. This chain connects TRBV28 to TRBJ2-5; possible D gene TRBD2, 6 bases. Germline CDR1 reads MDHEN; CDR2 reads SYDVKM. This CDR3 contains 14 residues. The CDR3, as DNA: TGTGCCAGCAGTCTTGCGGGATACCAAGAGATCCAGTACTTC. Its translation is CASSLAGYQEIQYF.

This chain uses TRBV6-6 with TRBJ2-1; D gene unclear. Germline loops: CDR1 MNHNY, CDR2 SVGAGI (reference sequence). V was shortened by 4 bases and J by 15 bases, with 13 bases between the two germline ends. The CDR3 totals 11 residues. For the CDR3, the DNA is TGTGCCAGCAGTTTTAACAGAACTCCGTTCTTC. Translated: CASSFNRTPFF.

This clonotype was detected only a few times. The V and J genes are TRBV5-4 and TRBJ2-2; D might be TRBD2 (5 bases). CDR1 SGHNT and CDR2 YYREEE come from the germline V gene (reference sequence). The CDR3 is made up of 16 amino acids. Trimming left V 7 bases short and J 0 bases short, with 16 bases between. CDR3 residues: CASYPSGTPNTGELFF. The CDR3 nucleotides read TGTGCCAGCTACCCTTCGGGAACACCGAACACCGGGGAGCTGTTTTTT. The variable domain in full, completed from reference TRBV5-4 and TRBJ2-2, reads ETGVTQSPTHLIKTRGQQVTLRCSSQSGHNTVSWYQQALGQGPQFIFQYYREEENGRGNFPPRFSGLQFPNYSSELNVNALELDDSALYLCASYPSGTPNTGELFFGEGSRLTVL.

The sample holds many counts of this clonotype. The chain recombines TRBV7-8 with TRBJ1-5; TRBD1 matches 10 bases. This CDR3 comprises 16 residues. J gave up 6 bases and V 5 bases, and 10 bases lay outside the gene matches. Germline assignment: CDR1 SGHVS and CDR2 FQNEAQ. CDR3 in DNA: TGTGCCAGCAGCCGCCGGGACAGGGGTAGCGGTCAGCCCCAGCATTTT. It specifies CASSRRDRGSGQPQHF.

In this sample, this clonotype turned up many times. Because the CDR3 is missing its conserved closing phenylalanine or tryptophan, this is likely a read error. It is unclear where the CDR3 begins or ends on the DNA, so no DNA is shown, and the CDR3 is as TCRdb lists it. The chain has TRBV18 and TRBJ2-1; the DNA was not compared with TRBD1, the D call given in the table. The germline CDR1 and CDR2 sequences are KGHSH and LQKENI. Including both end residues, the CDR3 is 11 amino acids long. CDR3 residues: CASSRGGPAIL.